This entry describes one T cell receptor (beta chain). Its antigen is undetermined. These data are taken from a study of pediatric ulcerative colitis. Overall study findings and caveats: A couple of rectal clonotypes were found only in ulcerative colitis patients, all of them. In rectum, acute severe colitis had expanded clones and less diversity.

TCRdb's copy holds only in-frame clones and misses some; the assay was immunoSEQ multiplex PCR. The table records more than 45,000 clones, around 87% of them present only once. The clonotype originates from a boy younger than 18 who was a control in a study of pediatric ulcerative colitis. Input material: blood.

The CDR3 loop is CASSQAQTGGWAETQYF. In DNA form, the CDR3 reads TGTGCCAGCAGCCAAGCCCAAACCGGAGGTTGGGCAGAGACCCAGTACTTC. This chain joins TRBV4-2 and TRBJ2-5; perhaps TRBD2 as D (5 bases). Per germline, CDR1 LGHNA and CDR2 YNFKEQ. The V gene lost 1 base and the J gene lost 4 bases, with 19 bases spanning the gap. This CDR3 is built from 17 residues.